The 32 T cell receptor beta chains reported below all come from one sample, sequenced in a study of regulatory T cells in long-lasting Graves disease. Described time point: persistent/refractory GD, antithyroid drugs over 5 years with positive TRAb. PBMC RNA served as the TCR library source. Both iRepertoire HTBI primers and Arm-PCR of CDR3 regions were used to build the TCR beta libraries. In TCRdb, the multiplex PCR reads were re-called with MiXCR into one record per CDR3 protein. This sample carries about 430,000 distinct CDR3 sequences, under 25% of them seen once, and the ten largest clones take approximately 15%. The input for sequencing was peripheral blood mononuclear cells (PBMCs), taken when the disease was refractory, from a patient treated with antithyroid drugs. The receptor set was obtained from a female donor with Graves disease.

This clonotype was seen a handful of times. The chain couples TRBV19 to TRBJ1-1; D is ambiguous. V was cut by 4 bases and J by 0 bases, with 18 bases left in between. The CDR3 is made up of 17 amino acids. The germline V gene has CDR1 LNHDA and CDR2 SQIVND (reference sequence). The CDR3 bases are TGTGCCAGTAGTACCCTCCTGATCGACCACATGAACACTGAAGCTTTCTTT. Its protein is CASSTLLIDHMNTEAFF.

This rearrangement joins TRBV5-1 to TRBJ1-6; D may be TRBD1 (6 bases). The CDR3 sequence is 16 residues long. The V end lost 0 bases, the J end lost 5 bases, and 12 bases lay between the germline ends. Germline V gene lookup returns CDR1 SGHRS and CDR2 YFSETQ. CDR3 DNA: TGCGCCAGCAGCTTGGGAATTGGGGGCGATAATTCACCCCTCCACTTT. Protein: CASSLGIGGDNSPLHF.

This clonotype showed up many times. This chain uses TRBV6-1 with TRBJ2-7; tentatively, D is TRBD2 (5 bases). The CDR3 runs 14 residues. CDR1 MNHNS and CDR2 SASEGT come from the germline V gene. Trimming shortened V by 2 bases and J by 3 bases, and 11 bases separated the two germline ends. CDR3 sequence reads: CASSEWTVDYEQYF. Written as DNA, the CDR3 is TGTGCCAGCAGTGAATGGACTGTTGACTACGAGCAGTACTTC.

As concerns this clonotype: Given a much more abundant clone one base away, this may be a read error. Since no conserved phenylalanine or tryptophan closes the CDR3, a read error is the likely cause. This sequence joins TRBV15 and TRBJ1-2; no firm D call. V was cut by 5 bases and J by 8 bases, with 15 bases left in between. The germline CDR1 and CDR2 sequences are LNHNV and YYDKDF (reference sequence). This CDR3 region has 13 residues. Here the CDR3 reads CATSFDSYMGYTL. The CDR3 DNA reads TGTGCCACCAGCTTCGACTCGTATATGGGCTACACCCTC.

The chain has TRBV7-9 and TRBJ1-2, with TRBD1 matching 9 bases. The CDR3 runs 15 residues. CDR1 and CDR2 (germline): SEHNR, FQNEAQ (reference sequence). The junction had 10 bases not matched to a gene; V was cut back by 5 bases and J by 6 bases. CDR3 DNA sequence: TGTGCCAGCAGCCGCCGGGACAGGGATAGCAATGGCTACACCTTC. It is translated as CASSRRDRDSNGYTF.

This clonotype was counted ten times or more. The gene calls are TRBV6-5 and TRBJ2-7, with D perhaps matching TRBD1 or TRBD2 (5 bases each). The CDR3 loop spans 16 amino acids. Per the germline V gene, CDR1 is MNHEY and CDR2 is SVGAGI. V was clipped by 0 bases and J by 3 bases, with 15 bases between them. CDR3 nucleotide sequence: TGTGCCAGCAGTTACTCCTTCCGGGACGGACACTACGAGCAGTACTTC. Its translation: CASSYSFRDGHYEQYF.

This clonotype has at least ten counts. The chain recombines TRBV7-6 with TRBJ2-5, with a tentative D call TRBD2 (5 bases). Germline CDR1 is SGHVS and CDR2 is FNYEAQ. V was pared by 5 bases and J by 5 bases, with 15 bases between. The CDR3 extends over 14 amino acids. The CDR3 region is CASSHLDGGETQYF. The CDR3 region has the DNA TGTGCCAGCAGCCACCTAGACGGAGGCGAGACCCAGTACTTC.

The rearrangement links TRBV4-1 to TRBJ2-2; the D gene is possibly TRBD1 (5 bases). The CDR3 is 14 amino acids. CDR1 and CDR2 (germline): MGHRA, YSYEKL. V was trimmed by 3 bases and J by 6 bases, leaving 11 bases between them. DNA of the CDR3: TGCGCCAGCAGCCATCCAGGGTCCTCCGGGGAGCTGTTTTTT. Translated, it gives CASSHPGSSGELFF.

The chain uses TRBV5-1 and TRBJ2-7; 9 bases are shared with TRBD1. The CDR3 covers 16 residues. Germline lookup yields CDR1 SGHRS and CDR2 YFSETQ. V was clipped by 1 base and J by 5 bases; unmatched bases: 10. The CDR3 region has the DNA TGCGCCAGCAGCTTGAGACCCGGACAGGGGAACAACGAGCAGTACTTC. Its translation: CASSLRPGQGNNEQYF.

The V and J genes are TRBV4-1 and TRBJ1-6, with a weak D call TRBD1 (6 bases). V was shortened by 0 bases and J by 7 bases, with 16 bases between the two germline ends. The CDR3 covers 17 residues. The V gene's germline CDR1 is MGHRA and CDR2 YSYEKL. CDR3 in amino acids: CASSQESRSRGNSPLHF. The CDR3 DNA sequence: TGCGCCAGCAGCCAAGAATCGAGATCAAGGGGGAATTCACCCCTCCACTTT.

With regard to this clonotype: Since a much larger clone is just one base distant, this may be a read error. This chain joins TRBV2 and TRBJ1-1; D gene uncertain. Trimming removed 3 bases at V and 1 base at J, with 6 bases between. This CDR3 spans 13 amino acids. CDR1 SNHLY and CDR2 FYNNEI come from the germline V gene. The CDR3, as DNA: TGTGCCAGCAGTGATGCAGAGAACACTGAAGCTTTCTTT. The encoded protein is CASSDAENTEAFF.

The V and J genes are TRBV4-1 and TRBJ2-7; weak D call: TRBD2 (6 bases). Trimming shortened V by 4 bases and J by 7 bases, and 17 bases separated the two germline ends. The length of the CDR3 is 14 residues. Looked up from germline, CDR1 is MGHRA and CDR2 is YSYEKL. The CDR3 DNA sequence: TGCGCCAGCAGCCGTCCGGGACTTAGGGGAGAGCAGTACTTC. This sequence encodes CASSRPGLRGEQYF.

Concerning this clonotype itself: One end of the junction is discordant with germline, which a read error may explain. V is TRBV7-9 and J is TRBJ2-7; 8 bases align to TRBD2. This CDR3 comprises 15 residues. The germline CDR1 and CDR2 sequences are SEHNR and FQNEAQ (reference sequence). CDR3 coding DNA: TGTGCCAGCAGCTTCCGGGGGGGTGTCTCCTACGGGCAGTACTTC. As protein: CASSFRGGVSYGQYF.

In its sample, this clonotype was seen many times. CDR3 coding DNA: TGCGCCAGCAGCTTACAGTCGGGGACACTGGAGACCCAGTACTTC. This translates into CASSLQSGTLETQYF. This chain uses TRBV5-1 with TRBJ2-5; perhaps TRBD1 as D (6 bases). This CDR3 spans 15 amino acids. From germline, CDR1 is SGHRS and CDR2 YFSETQ. Between the trimmed V and J ends, which lost 2 bases and 5 bases, there was a span of 16 bases.

The CDR3 reads CSASLSGAKYNEQFF. CDR3 DNA sequence: TGCAGTGCATCCCTCAGCGGAGCCAAATACAATGAGCAGTTCTTC. This chain joins TRBV20-1 and TRBJ2-1, with a tentative D call TRBD2 (5 bases). The CDR3 contains 15 residues. Germline assignment: CDR1 DFQATT and CDR2 SNEGSKA (reference sequence). Trimming left V 6 bases short and J 4 bases short, with 19 bases between.

The V gene is TRBV3-1, the J gene TRBJ2-5; 10 bases agree with TRBD2. CDR1 LGHDT and CDR2 YNNKEL come from the germline V gene (reference sequence). V shed 1 base and J 5 bases; nucleotides not matched to a gene: 7. The CDR3 runs 16 residues. DNA of the CDR3: TGTGCCAGCAGCCAAGTAGCGGGAGGAGTTTGGGAGACCCAGTACTTC. As protein: CASSQVAGGVWETQYF.

This clonotype was counted a few times. The chain links TRBV6-2 or TRBV6-3 to TRBJ1-1; maybe TRBD1 (6 bases). This CDR3 has 16 residues. Trimming left V 5 bases short and J 1 base short, with 17 bases between. From germline, CDR1 is MNHEY and CDR2 SVGEGT. CDR3 nucleotides: TGTGCCAGCAGTCTAATCCTGACGGACAGGAACACTGAAGCTTTCTTT. This codes for CASSLILTDRNTEAFF.

CDR3 protein: CASSAPPRQASPLHF. The CDR3 DNA reads as TGTGCCAGCAGTGCACCACCAAGACAGGCTTCACCCCTCCACTTT. This sequence joins TRBV28 and TRBJ1-6, with D possibly TRBD1 on 6 matching bases. V dropped 5 bases and J dropped 9 bases, with 17 bases sitting between them. CDR3 size: 15 residues. Germline V gene sequence: CDR1 MDHEN, CDR2 SYDVKM.

The sample holds many counts of this clonotype. The rearrangement links TRBV28 to TRBJ1-5; possible D gene TRBD1, 6 bases. This CDR3 comprises 14 residues. Deletions cut 7 bases from V and 2 bases from J, with 12 bases between. Germline CDR1 reads MDHEN; CDR2 reads SYDVKM. The CDR3, as DNA: TGTGCCAGCATCCAGGGGTGGGGCAATCAGCCCCAGCATTTT. This encodes CASIQGWGNQPQHF.

The chain employs TRBV28 and TRBJ2-3, with 8 bases aligning to TRBD1. Germline-derived CDR1 and CDR2 are MDHEN and SYDVKM. Trimming took 6 bases from V and 4 from J; bases not matched to a gene: 6. The CDR3 runs to 14 residues. CDR3 amino acids: CASSKTGVSDTQYF. The CDR3 bases are TGTGCCAGCAGCAAGACAGGGGTTTCAGATACGCAGTATTTT.

This clonotype has a count of ten or more. The chain recombines TRBV28 with TRBJ2-7, with TRBD2 matching over 10 bases. The germline V gene has CDR1 MDHEN and CDR2 SYDVKM. This CDR3 is 17 amino acids long. The ends lost 3 bases at V and 4 bases at J; junction bases unmatched: 12. CDR3 residues: CASSFYRTSGGVYEQYF. The CDR3 bases are TGTGCCAGCAGTTTTTACCGGACTAGCGGAGGGGTGTACGAGCAGTACTTC.

There are a few counts of this clonotype. The chain uses TRBV9 and TRBJ2-2, with a weak D call TRBD1 (5 bases). CDR1 is SGDLS and CDR2 is YYNGEE in the germline V gene. With 0 bases removed from V and 4 bases from J, the gap between germline ends came to 16 bases. This CDR3 is 17 amino acids long. In DNA, the CDR3 is TGTGCCAGCAGCGTAGAACCCAGGGTGGTAGGCACCGGGGAGCTGTTTTTT. Translation gives CASSVEPRVVGTGELFF.

This clonotype turned up a few times. For the CDR3, the DNA is TGTGCTAGTGGTTTGGTATTTGAGTGGGGGGAGCAGTACTTC. Translation gives CASGLVFEWGEQYF. The J gene is TRBJ2-7, the V gene TRBV12-5; either TRBD1 or TRBD2 may supply D (5 bases each). Germline CDR1 reads LGHNT; CDR2 reads FRNRAP. V lost 0 bases and J lost 7, with 13 bases in between. The CDR3 length is 14 residues. Full variable domain (remainder filled in from reference TRBV12-5 and TRBJ2-7): DARVTQTPRHKVTEMGQEVTMRCQPILGHNTVFWYRQTMMQGLELLAYFRNRAPLDDSGMPKDRFSAEMPDATLATLKIQPSEPRDSAVYFCASGLVFEWGEQYFGPGTRLTVT.

The chain links TRBV5-1 to TRBJ2-5; 7 nucleotides agree with TRBD1. From germline, CDR1 is SGHRS and CDR2 YFSETQ. V lost 1 base and J lost 3; bases outside the gene matches: 3. The CDR3 sequence is 14 residues long. For the CDR3, the DNA is TGCGCCAGCAGCTTGAATGACAGGGAAGAGACCCAGTACTTC. Translated, it gives CASSLNDREETQYF. Full variable domain (outside the CDR3, taken from reference TRBV5-1 and TRBJ2-5): KAGVTQTPRYLIKTRGQQVTLSCSPISGHRSVSWYQQTPGQGLQFLFEYFSETQRNKGNFPGRFSGRQFSNSRSEMNVSTLELGDSALYLCASSLNDREETQYFGPGTRLLVL.

This clonotype was detected ten times or more. The rearrangement joins TRBV27 to TRBJ2-3, with 11 bases that match TRBD1. J gave up 4 bases and V 5 bases, and 17 bases lay outside the gene matches. CDR1 is MNHEY, CDR2 SMNVEV, per germline (reference sequence). CDR3 length equals 19 residues. This chain's CDR3 is CASSRSGTGGSPGADTQYF. CDR3 DNA sequence: TGTGCCAGCAGTAGATCCGGGACAGGGGGATCCCCTGGTGCAGATACGCAGTATTTT.

This chain links TRBV27 with TRBJ2-7; the match to TRBD2 covers 12 bases. The germline gives CDR1 MNHEY, CDR2 SMNVEV (reference sequence). The length of the CDR3 is 14 residues. V lost 6 bases and J lost 6; bases outside the gene matches: 6. The CDR3 here is CASSSLAGGVEQYF. CDR3 sequence (DNA): TGTGCCAGCAGCAGTCTAGCGGGAGGGGTCGAGCAGTACTTC.

This clonotype was detected many times. The chain recombines TRBV19 with TRBJ2-7; 7 bases map to TRBD1. Looked up from germline, CDR1 is LNHDA and CDR2 is SQIVND (reference sequence). Trimming removed 7 bases from V and 2 bases from J; junction bases left unmatched: 8. CDR3 size: 14 residues. The CDR3 sequence is CASTATGSTYEQYF. DNA for the CDR3: TGTGCCAGTACCGCGACAGGGTCGACCTACGAGCAGTACTTC.

There are a few counts of this clonotype. This chain uses TRBV19 with TRBJ1-4; D is uncertain. CDR1 and CDR2 from the germline V gene are LNHDA and SQIVND (reference sequence). Trimming pared 3 bases from V and 8 bases from J, leaving 13 bases between. This CDR3 has 14 residues. For the CDR3, the DNA is TGTGCCAGTAGTATCAGGCGGGCGGAAGAAAAACTGTTTTTT. This encodes CASSIRRAEEKLFF. The entire variable domain, with the rest obtained from reference TRBV19 and TRBJ1-4, is as follows: DGGITQSPKYLFRKEGQNVTLSCEQNLNHDAMYWYRQDPGQGLRLIYYSQIVNDFQKGDIAEGYSVSREKKESFPLTVTSAQKNPTAFYLCASSIRRAEEKLFFGSGTQLSVL.

This clonotype was detected many times. The chain has TRBV20-1 and TRBJ2-7; 8 nucleotides align to TRBD2. The ends lost 0 bases at V and 3 bases at J; junction bases unmatched: 10. Looked up from germline, CDR1 is DFQATT and CDR2 is SNEGSKA (reference sequence). This CDR3 region has 16 residues. Written as DNA, the CDR3 is TGCAGTGCTAGAGATACGGGGGTAGCGGGAATCTACGAGCAGTACTTC. Translated: CSARDTGVAGIYEQYF.

This clonotype was detected many times. V gene TRBV28 combines with J gene TRBJ1-1; D is uncertain. The V end was cut by 6 bases, the J end by 0 bases, with 17 bases between. The CDR3 totals 16 residues. The germline V gene encodes CDR1 MDHEN and CDR2 SYDVKM. CDR3 nucleotide sequence: TGTGCCAGCAGAATTATGTCTGGACGGCTGAACACTGAAGCTTTCTTT. It is translated as CASRIMSGRLNTEAFF.

This clonotype was seen many times. The chain has TRBV28 and TRBJ2-3; weak D call: TRBD2 (6 bases). Germline CDR1 reads MDHEN; CDR2 reads SYDVKM. This CDR3 spans 16 amino acids. V gave up 7 bases and J gave up 2 bases, with 19 bases separating them. CDR3 amino acids: CASTQLAGRNTDTQYF. CDR3 DNA sequence: TGTGCCAGCACCCAACTAGCAGGAAGGAACACAGATACGCAGTATTTT.

This clonotype was counted only a few times. The chain couples TRBV7-9 to TRBJ2-4; tentative D call: TRBD1 (6 bases). Germline V gene data show CDR1 as SEHNR and CDR2 as FQNEAQ (reference sequence). There are 17 residues in the CDR3. V lost 1 base, J lost 0 bases, and 13 bases lay in between. The CDR3 DNA sequence: TGTGCCAGCAGCTTAGGACCGCAGGGGCTAGCCAAAAACATTCAGTACTTC. Translated, it gives CASSLGPQGLAKNIQYF.